These 3 T cell receptor beta chains share one sample of origin, sequenced in a study of T cell changes during pregnancy in multiple sclerosis. Measured with immunoSEQ multiplex PCR; TCRdb has only the in-frame clones, and not every one. Of 56,000 or so clones in the sample, about nine tenths were seen once. This material consisted of peripheral blood, taken in the first trimester of pregnancy. Receptor source: a female donor in good health, enrolled as a control in a pregnancy study.

This chain connects TRBV7-9 to TRBJ1-1, with D uncertain. Germline V gene sequence: CDR1 SEHNR, CDR2 FQNEAQ (reference sequence). CDR3 length: 12 amino acids. V was cut by 8 bases and J by 1 base, with 8 bases left in between. The CDR3 sequence is CASAPRNTEAFF. The CDR3 nucleotides read TGTGCCAGCGCCCCTAGGAACACTGAAGCTTTCTTT.

The chain employs TRBV6-5 and TRBJ2-7, with a tentative D call TRBD1 (5 bases). The CDR3 contains 12 residues. Germline-derived CDR1 and CDR2 are MNHEY and SVGAGI. V gave up 4 bases and J gave up 6 bases, with 10 bases separating them. DNA for the CDR3: TGTGCCAGCAGTTTTCAGGGATTCGAGCAGTACTTC. Translated: CASSFQGFEQYF.

The CDR3 loop reads CASSREGTGANYGYTF. CDR3 coding DNA: TGCGCCAGCAGCCGCGAAGGGACAGGGGCTAACTATGGCTACACCTTC. J is TRBJ1-2 and V is TRBV4-1; 10 bases agree with TRBD1. Germline CDR1 is MGHRA and CDR2 is YSYEKL. The CDR3 has 16 residues. After removal of 4 bases from V and 0 bases from J, the junction contained 5 bases not matched to a gene.